The 30 T cell receptor beta chains below come from one sample, sequenced in a study of beta chain features in type 1 diabetes (dated by TCRdb to between 2017 and 2018). Library creation used the immunoSEQ multiplex PCR assay. All of the isolated RNA was reverse transcribed with the High Capacity cDNA Reverse Transcription Kit, so expressed TCRB transcripts were sequenced. In its TCRdb copy, this immuneACCESS table keeps in-frame sequences only and misses some clones. Where compared with another copy, unresolved V genes explain less than half of these, and the others have no known cause. A total of around 340,000 clones appear in this sample, around 20% of them only once. Of the sample, around 0.04% falls within the top ten clones. The sequenced sample was naive CD4+ T cells from blood. The intended sense of this specimen's cell subset or site label: true naive CD4+ T cells. The receptors stem from a woman aged 18-29 years in good health.

This clone occurred a few times. The chain uses TRBV5-4 and TRBJ2-1; tentatively, D is TRBD2 (6 bases). The CDR3 consists of 16 residues. Germline assignment: CDR1 SGHNT and CDR2 YYREEE (reference sequence). The V end was cut by 0 bases, the J end by 0 bases, with 10 bases between. CDR3 loop: CASSLEGLSSYNEQFF. The CDR3 DNA sequence: TGTGCCAGCAGCTTGGAGGGACTCAGCTCCTACAATGAGCAGTTCTTC.

The chain has TRBV19 and TRBJ2-1; D perhaps matches TRBD1 (5 bases). The V gene's germline CDR1 is LNHDA and CDR2 SQIVND (reference sequence). Trimming took off 5 bases at V and 10 bases at J, with 15 bases between the two ends. The CDR3 consists of 13 residues. CDR3 residues: CASSVIDSGEQFF. The CDR3 region has the DNA TGTGCCAGTAGTGTAATCGACAGTGGAGAGCAGTTCTTC.

On this clone itself: The same CDR3 is also encoded by other DNA sequences in this sample. The chain recombines TRBV12-5 with TRBJ2-1; 9 bases are shared with TRBD2. Germline trimming cut 4 bases from V and 4 bases from J; bases unmatched to any gene: 5. This CDR3 comprises 15 residues. Per germline, CDR1 LGHNT and CDR2 FRNRAP. The CDR3 loop reads CASGSRLADYNEQFF. DNA of the CDR3: TGTGCTAGTGGTTCCAGACTAGCGGATTACAATGAGCAGTTCTTC.

This clone was recorded a few times. The gene calls are TRBV14 and TRBJ1-2; D ambiguous. Trimming removed 1 base at V and 4 bases at J, with 10 bases between. Looked up from germline, CDR1 is SGHDN and CDR2 is FVKESK. The CDR3 contains 14 residues. The CDR3 DNA sequence: TGTGCCAGCAGCCAAGTGGTGACTCTCTATGGCTACACCTTC. The encoded protein is CASSQVVTLYGYTF.

This chain connects TRBV18 to TRBJ1-1; 7 bases are shared with TRBD1. CDR3 length: 15 residues. Germline values: CDR1 KGHSH, CDR2 LQKENI. V shed 3 bases and J 5 bases; nucleotides not matched to a gene: 9. CDR3 nucleotides: TGTGCCAGCTCACCCGAACCAGGGGGGAGGACTGAAGCTTTCTTT. Translation gives CASSPEPGGRTEAFF.

This clone has just a few counts. The same CDR3 arises from other DNA sequences in this sample as well. The gene calls are TRBV5-1 and TRBJ2-1; perhaps TRBD1 as D (5 bases). The germline V gene has CDR1 SGHRS and CDR2 YFSETQ. Between the trimmed V and J ends, which lost 0 bases and 5 bases, there was a span of 9 bases. The length of the CDR3 is 14 residues. The CDR3 loop reads CASSLAPGNNEQFF. The CDR3 region has the DNA TGCGCCAGCAGCTTGGCCCCAGGGAACAATGAGCAGTTCTTC.

The CDR3 protein is CSVRRDYVDEQFF. CDR3 sequence (DNA): TGCAGCGTTAGGCGGGACTATGTAGATGAGCAGTTCTTC. This sequence joins TRBV29-1 and TRBJ2-1; TRBD2 aligns across 7 bases. Trimming removed 5 bases from V and 8 bases from J; junction bases left unmatched: 9. Germline V gene sequence: CDR1 SQVTM, CDR2 ANQGSEA. The CDR3 is 13 amino acids.

This clone occurred a few times. The J gene is TRBJ1-2, the V gene TRBV19; 8 bases are a match to TRBD1. J lost 8 bases, V lost 3 bases, and 5 bases had no gene match. Germline lookup yields CDR1 LNHDA and CDR2 SQIVND (reference sequence). This CDR3 has 13 amino acids. The CDR3 is CASSIQGARGYTF. The CDR3 DNA follows: TGTGCCAGTAGTATCCAGGGGGCGCGGGGCTACACCTTC.

V is TRBV6-1 and J is TRBJ2-1, with TRBD2 as a possible D gene (6 bases). The CDR3 consists of 12 residues. Looked up from germline, CDR1 is MNHNS and CDR2 is SASEGT. Trimming cost V 5 bases and J 6 bases, with 8 bases left between them. CDR3 region: CASSRDFNEQFF. Written as DNA, the CDR3 is TGTGCCAGCAGTCGGGACTTCAATGAGCAGTTCTTC.

Only a few counts were recorded for this clone. This CDR3 is also generated by other DNA sequences in the sample. The chain uses TRBV5-1 and TRBJ2-7; a weak D match, TRBD1 (5 bases). There are 14 residues in the CDR3. In germline, CDR1 is SGHRS, CDR2 YFSETQ. The germline V and J ends were trimmed by 0 bases and 2 bases, with 9 bases remaining between them. The CDR3 DNA reads TGCGCCAGCAGCTTGGGGGCAGGGACCTACGAGCAGTACTTC. Protein: CASSLGAGTYEQYF.

The chain is built from TRBV9 and TRBJ1-3; D unclear. The V end was cut by 0 bases, the J end by 0 bases, with 7 bases between. CDR1 SGDLS and CDR2 YYNGEE come from the germline V gene. The CDR3 runs to 15 residues. CDR3 in amino acids: CASSVGADSGNTIYF. The CDR3 DNA follows: TGTGCCAGCAGCGTAGGGGCTGACTCTGGAAACACCATATATTTT.

Notes on this clone: Other DNA sequences in this specimen translate into the identical CDR3. The chain employs TRBV20-1 and TRBJ2-1; D remains unclear. Germline V gene sequence: CDR1 DFQATT, CDR2 SNEGSKA (reference sequence). Trimming left V 1 base short and J 6 bases short, with 4 bases between. The CDR3 has 11 residues. CDR3 loop: CSARGPNEQFF. CDR3 DNA: TGCAGTGCTAGAGGGCCCAATGAGCAGTTCTTC.

This rearrangement joins TRBV2 to TRBJ2-3; 9 bases map to TRBD2. The germline V gene has CDR1 SNHLY and CDR2 FYNNEI. This CDR3 region has 14 residues. V was pared by 7 bases and J by 2 bases, with 4 bases of the junction left unmatched. CDR3 residues: CASNSGGTTDTQYF. In DNA form, the CDR3 reads TGTGCCAGCAATAGCGGGGGCACCACAGATACGCAGTATTTT.

V is TRBV6-7 and J is TRBJ1-1; D is ambiguous. TRBV6-7 qualifies as an ORF whose function is uncertain. V was pared by 7 bases and J by 9 bases, with 18 bases between. The CDR3 covers 13 residues. The CDR3 loop is CASIITRGEKAFF. The CDR3 nucleotides are TGTGCCAGCATTATTACTCGGGGTGAGAAAGCTTTCTTT.

In its sample, this clone was seen once. The genes are TRBV18 and TRBJ2-4; 7 positions agree with TRBD1. The V gene end was trimmed by 3 bases and the J gene end by 5 bases; junction bases not matched to a gene: 1. This CDR3 is built from 13 residues. The germline V gene has CDR1 KGHSH and CDR2 LQKENI. The DNA of the CDR3 is TGTGCCAGCTCACCCGGACAGGAAAACATTCAGTACTTC. This translates into CASSPGQENIQYF.

This clone was counted only a few times. J is TRBJ2-1 and V is TRBV30; weak D call: TRBD2 (7 bases). This CDR3 region has 14 residues. Per germline, CDR1 GTSNPN and CDR2 SVGIG (reference sequence). The ends were cut back, 0 bases at V and 10 bases at J, with 16 bases in the middle. In DNA, the CDR3 is TGTGCCTGGAGTGTGCTGACGGGGGGCGCGGAGCAGTTCTTC. Translated: CAWSVLTGGAEQFF.

The chain carries TRBV30 and TRBJ2-1; 9 nucleotides line up with TRBD2. The CDR3 totals 15 residues. Per the germline V gene, CDR1 is GTSNPN and CDR2 is SVGIG (reference sequence). The V segment lost 3 bases and the J segment 7 bases; nucleotides outside the gene matches: 10. The DNA of the CDR3 is TGTGCCTGGAGCCGAGCAGCGGGGGGAATTAATGAGCAGTTCTTC. Residues: CAWSRAAGGINEQFF.

This clone has only one observation. The V gene is TRBV7-8, the J gene TRBJ1-2; D remains ambiguous. CDR1 and CDR2 from the germline V gene are SGHVS and FQNEAQ. Trimming shortened V by 2 bases and J by 8 bases, and 15 bases separated the two germline ends. The CDR3 sequence is 14 residues long. The CDR3 loop reads CASSLYSGGSGYTF. CDR3 nucleotide sequence: TGTGCCAGCAGCTTATATTCCGGCGGGTCAGGCTACACCTTC.

The chain combines TRBV5-1 with TRBJ2-3; D not resolved. The CDR3 is 11 residues long. Germline CDR1 and CDR2: SGHRS and YFSETQ. The V end lost 4 bases, the J end lost 7 bases, and 7 bases lay between the germline ends. The CDR3 protein is CASSQSNTQYF. The CDR3 nucleotides read TGCGCCAGCAGCCAAAGCAATACGCAGTATTTT. The full variable domain, its missing parts supplied by reference TRBV5-1 and TRBJ2-3, is KAGVTQTPRYLIKTRGQQVTLSCSPISGHRSVSWYQQTPGQGLQFLFEYFSETQRNKGNFPGRFSGRQFSNSRSEMNVSTLELGDSALYLCASSQSNTQYFGPGTRLTVL.

This clone was counted only a few times. The chain employs TRBV11-3 and TRBJ2-7; D may be TRBD2 (5 bases). Trimming stripped 4 bases from V and 12 bases from J, with 19 bases between. The CDR3 is made up of 13 amino acids. Germline V gene lookup returns CDR1 SGHNT and CDR2 YENEEA. CDR3 nucleotides: TGTGCCAGCAGCTCCCGGGGTAGCGAGAGTTCGTACTTC. As protein: CASSSRGSESSYF.

The CDR3 DNA is TGTGCCAGCAGTTTGTCATACAATGAGCAGTTCTTC. It codes for CASSLSYNEQFF. This chain connects TRBV27 to TRBJ2-1; D not resolved. The CDR3 sequence is 12 residues long. Germline CDR1 MNHEY, CDR2 SMNVEV (reference sequence). V lost 3 bases, J lost 4 bases, and 4 bases lay in between.

The V gene is TRBV9, the J gene TRBJ1-2; the D gene is possibly TRBD1 (6 bases). This CDR3 region has 15 residues. CDR1 is SGDLS, CDR2 YYNGEE, per germline. V was cut by 0 bases and J by 4 bases, with 13 bases left in between. The CDR3 DNA sequence: TGTGCCAGCAGCGTAGGCCCAGGGGAGGGCTATGGCTACACCTTC. It codes for CASSVGPGEGYGYTF.

This clone was counted only a few times. The chain combines TRBV7-2 with TRBJ2-7, with unresolved D. This CDR3 spans 15 amino acids. Trimming pared 1 base from V and 3 bases from J, leaving 13 bases between. Germline CDR1 and CDR2: SGHTA and FQGNSA. CDR3 DNA: TGTGCCAGCAGCTTAGTGATAGCAGATGACTACGAGCAGTACTTC. Protein: CASSLVIADDYEQYF.

This clone was seen a few times. The J gene is TRBJ2-3, the V gene TRBV30; TRBD1 agrees at 11 bases. Germline assignment: CDR1 GTSNPN and CDR2 SVGIG (reference sequence). CDR3 size: 15 residues. V gave up 2 bases and J gave up 3 bases; unmatched junction bases: 4. The CDR3 spells CAWSRTGGFTDTQYF. CDR3 bases: TGTGCCTGGAGTAGGACAGGGGGCTTTACAGATACGCAGTATTTT.

This clone appeared once. V and J are TRBV5-1 and TRBJ1-1, with a weak D call TRBD1 (5 bases). The germline gives CDR1 SGHRS, CDR2 YFSETQ. V dropped 4 bases and J dropped 12 bases, with 13 bases sitting between them. This CDR3 is built from 11 residues. Here the CDR3 reads CASSTRQKTFF. The CDR3 coding sequence is TGCGCCAGCAGCACCCGACAGAAAACTTTCTTT.

The J gene is TRBJ2-7, the V gene TRBV5-1, with 9 bases that match TRBD2. There are 19 residues in the CDR3. With 4 bases clipped from V and 2 bases from J, the junction kept 19 bases outside the gene matches. Germline CDR1 is SGHRS and CDR2 is YFSETQ. CDR3 sequence reads: CASSPLGTLEAGGTYEQYF. The CDR3 DNA is TGCGCCAGCAGCCCCCTCGGCACCTTGGAAGCGGGGGGAACCTACGAGCAGTACTTC. The entire variable domain, with the rest obtained from reference TRBV5-1 and TRBJ2-7, is as follows: KAGVTQTPRYLIKTRGQQVTLSCSPISGHRSVSWYQQTPGQGLQFLFEYFSETQRNKGNFPGRFSGRQFSNSRSEMNVSTLELGDSALYLCASSPLGTLEAGGTYEQYFGPGTRLTVT.

In its sample, this clone was seen a few times. V usage is TRBV6-6 and J usage is TRBJ2-7, with 8 bases identical to TRBD1. The germline V gene has CDR1 MNHNY and CDR2 SVGAGI (reference sequence). The CDR3 loop spans 14 amino acids. Trimming cost V 7 bases and J 6 bases; bases outside gene matches: 11. The CDR3 DNA follows: TGTGCCAGCACCCAACGGACAGGGTTGCGCGAGCAGTACTTC. Translation gives CASTQRTGLREQYF.

This clone occurred a few times. The rearrangement links TRBV4-3 to TRBJ1-3; D is possibly TRBD1 (6 bases). The CDR3 runs to 15 residues. Germline V gene sequence: CDR1 LGHNA, CDR2 YSLEER. Trimming stripped 0 bases from V and 4 bases from J, with 10 bases between. The CDR3 is CASSQDEGVGNTIYF. Here the CDR3 DNA reads TGCGCCAGCAGCCAAGACGAGGGGGTGGGAAACACCATATATTTT.

This clone was counted a few times. This chain links TRBV27 with TRBJ2-7, with D unresolved. V dropped 2 bases and J dropped 3 bases, with 8 bases sitting between them. CDR1 and CDR2 from the germline V gene are MNHEY and SMNVEV (reference sequence). This CDR3 region has 13 residues. Written as DNA, the CDR3 is TGTGCCAGCAGTTTACCCAACAGCTACGAGCAGTACTTC. Amino acids: CASSLPNSYEQYF.

This chain connects TRBV6-6 to TRBJ2-5; the match to TRBD2 covers 9 bases. V lost 6 bases, J lost 5 bases, and 4 bases stayed unmatched. The germline gives CDR1 MNHNY, CDR2 SVGAGI (reference sequence). The CDR3 totals 13 residues. Written as DNA, the CDR3 is TGTGCCAGCAGGGCGGGGGGGCAGGAGACCCAGTACTTC. It specifies CASRAGGQETQYF.